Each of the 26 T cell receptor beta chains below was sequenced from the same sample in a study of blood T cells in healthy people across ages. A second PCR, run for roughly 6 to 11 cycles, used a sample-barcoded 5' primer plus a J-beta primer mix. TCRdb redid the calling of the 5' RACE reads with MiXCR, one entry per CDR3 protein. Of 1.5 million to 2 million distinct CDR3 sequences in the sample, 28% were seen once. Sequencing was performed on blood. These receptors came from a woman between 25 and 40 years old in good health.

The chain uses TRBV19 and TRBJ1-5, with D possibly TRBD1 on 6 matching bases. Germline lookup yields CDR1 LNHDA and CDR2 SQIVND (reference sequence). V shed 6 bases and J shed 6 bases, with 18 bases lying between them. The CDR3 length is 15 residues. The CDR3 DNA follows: TGTGCCAGTAGCTCAATCGAGGGGGTGGGTCAGCCCCAGCATTTT. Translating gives CASSSIEGVGQPQHF.

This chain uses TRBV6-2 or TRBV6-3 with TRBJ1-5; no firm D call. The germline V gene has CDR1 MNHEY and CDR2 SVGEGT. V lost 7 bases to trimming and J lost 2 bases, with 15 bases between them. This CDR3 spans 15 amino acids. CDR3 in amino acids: CASTGTRAGNQPQHF. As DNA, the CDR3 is TGTGCCAGCACGGGAACGCGGGCGGGCAATCAGCCCCAGCATTTT.

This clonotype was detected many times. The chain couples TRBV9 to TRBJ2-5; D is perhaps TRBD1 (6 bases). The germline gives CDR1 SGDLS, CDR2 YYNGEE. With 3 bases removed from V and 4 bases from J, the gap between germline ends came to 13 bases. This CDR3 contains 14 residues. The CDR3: CASSDSLTGETQYF. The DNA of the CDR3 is TGTGCCAGCAGCGACTCCCTGACAGGAGAGACCCAGTACTTC.

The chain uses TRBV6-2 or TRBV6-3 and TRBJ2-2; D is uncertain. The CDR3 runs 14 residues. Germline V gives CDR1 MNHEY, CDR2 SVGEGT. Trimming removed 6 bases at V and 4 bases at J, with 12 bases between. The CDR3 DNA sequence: TGTGCCAGCAGATATTCCGGTGGCACCGGGGAGCTGTTTTTT. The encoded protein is CASRYSGGTGELFF.

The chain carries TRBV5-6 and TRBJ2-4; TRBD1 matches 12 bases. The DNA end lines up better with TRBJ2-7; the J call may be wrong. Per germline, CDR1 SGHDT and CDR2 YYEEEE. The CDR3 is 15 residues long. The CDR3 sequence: CASRLPGQGAHEQYF. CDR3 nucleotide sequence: TGTGCCAGCAGGTTGCCGGGACAGGGGGCCCACGAGCAGTACTTC.

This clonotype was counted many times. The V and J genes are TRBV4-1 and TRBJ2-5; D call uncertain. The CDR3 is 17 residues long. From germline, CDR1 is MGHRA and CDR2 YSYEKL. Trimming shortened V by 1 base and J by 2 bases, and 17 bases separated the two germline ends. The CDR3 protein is CASSQAPFIPFQETQYF. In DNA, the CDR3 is TGCGCCAGCAGCCAAGCTCCTTTTATCCCTTTTCAAGAGACCCAGTACTTC.

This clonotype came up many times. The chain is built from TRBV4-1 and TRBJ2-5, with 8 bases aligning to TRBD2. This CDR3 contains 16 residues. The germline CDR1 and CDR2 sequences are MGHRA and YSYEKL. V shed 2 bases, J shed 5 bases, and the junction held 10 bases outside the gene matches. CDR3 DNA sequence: TGCGCCAGCAGCCAAAGTCGTCCGGGGGGGCCGGAGACCCAGTACTTC. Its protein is CASSQSRPGGPETQYF.

The CDR3 coding sequence is TGTGCCATCAGTGAAAGAGAGGCAGATACGCAGTATTTT. Protein: CAISEREADTQYF. The chain combines TRBV10-3 with TRBJ2-3, with D unclear. Trimming shortened V by 3 bases and J by 4 bases, and 8 bases separated the two germline ends. The CDR3 has 13 amino acids. Per the germline V gene, CDR1 is ENHRY and CDR2 is SYGVKD.

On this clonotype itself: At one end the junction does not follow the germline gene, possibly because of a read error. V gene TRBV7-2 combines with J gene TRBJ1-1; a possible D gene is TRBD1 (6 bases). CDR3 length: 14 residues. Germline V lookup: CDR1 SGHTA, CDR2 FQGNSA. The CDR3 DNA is TGTGCCGGCAGCCCGTCAGGCGGGGGGCTGGAAGCTTTCTTT. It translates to CAGSPSGGGLEAFF.

The CDR3 DNA reads TGTGCCAGCAGCCTCGGCGTACCGGAGGGGCAGTTCTTC. This sequence encodes CASSLGVPEGQFF. This chain links TRBV7-9 with TRBJ2-1; D perhaps matches TRBD2 (6 bases). Trimming cost V 5 bases and J 12 bases, with 17 bases left between them. Germline V gene lookup returns CDR1 SEHNR and CDR2 FQNEAQ (reference sequence). The CDR3 is 13 amino acids. Looking up the rest from reference TRBV7-9 and TRBJ2-1 gives the full variable domain: DTGVSQNPRHKITKRGQNVTFRCDPISEHNRLYWYRQTLGQGPEFLTYFQNEAQLEKSRLLSDRFSAERPKGSFSTLEIQRTEQGDSAMYLCASSLGVPEGQFFGPGTRLTVL.

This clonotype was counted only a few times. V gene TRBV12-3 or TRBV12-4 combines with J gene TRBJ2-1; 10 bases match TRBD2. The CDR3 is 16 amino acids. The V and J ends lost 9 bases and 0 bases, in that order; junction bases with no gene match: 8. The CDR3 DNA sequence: TGTGCCAGTAGAACTAGCGGGACTAGCTCCTACAATGAGCAGTTCTTC. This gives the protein CASRTSGTSSYNEQFF.

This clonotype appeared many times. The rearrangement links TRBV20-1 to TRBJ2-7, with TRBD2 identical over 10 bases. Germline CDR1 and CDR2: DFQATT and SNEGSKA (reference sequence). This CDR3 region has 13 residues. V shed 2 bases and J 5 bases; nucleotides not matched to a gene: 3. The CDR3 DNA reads TGCAGTGCTAGAAGCGGGAGGGCCAACGAGCAGTACTTC. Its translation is CSARSGRANEQYF.

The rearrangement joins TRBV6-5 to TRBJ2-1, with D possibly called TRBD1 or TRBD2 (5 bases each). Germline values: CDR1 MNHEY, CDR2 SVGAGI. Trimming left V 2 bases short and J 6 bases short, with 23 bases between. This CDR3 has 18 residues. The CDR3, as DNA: TGTGCCAGCAGTTACCGTTGGGACGCAAATACAGCAACCAATGAGCAGTTCTTC. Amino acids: CASSYRWDANTATNEQFF.

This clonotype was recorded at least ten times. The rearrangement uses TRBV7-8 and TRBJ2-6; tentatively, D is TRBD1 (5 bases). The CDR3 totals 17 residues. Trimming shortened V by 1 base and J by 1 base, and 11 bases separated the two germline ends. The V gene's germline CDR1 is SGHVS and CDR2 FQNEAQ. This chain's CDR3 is CASSLGLGRSGANVLTF. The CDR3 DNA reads TGTGCCAGCAGCTTAGGCCTGGGGCGGTCTGGGGCCAACGTCCTGACTTTC.

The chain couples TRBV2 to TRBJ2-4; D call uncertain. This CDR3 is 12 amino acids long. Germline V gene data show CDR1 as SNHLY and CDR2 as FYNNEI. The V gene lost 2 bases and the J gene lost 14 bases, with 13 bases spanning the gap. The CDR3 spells CASSEIIDRKYF. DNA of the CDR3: TGTGCCAGCAGTGAAATTATTGACCGAAAGTACTTC.

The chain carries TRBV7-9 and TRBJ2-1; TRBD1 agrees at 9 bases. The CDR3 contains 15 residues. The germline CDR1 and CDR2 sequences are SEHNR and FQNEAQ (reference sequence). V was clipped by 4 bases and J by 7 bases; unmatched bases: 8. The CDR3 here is CASSSTGGEKNEQFF. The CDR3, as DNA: TGTGCCAGCAGCTCAACAGGGGGCGAGAAAAATGAGCAGTTCTTC.

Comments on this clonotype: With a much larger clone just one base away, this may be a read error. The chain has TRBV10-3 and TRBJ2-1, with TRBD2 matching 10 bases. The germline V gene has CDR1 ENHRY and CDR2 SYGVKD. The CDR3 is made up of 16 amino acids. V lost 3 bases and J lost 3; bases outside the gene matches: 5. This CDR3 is CAISDTGTSDYNEQFF. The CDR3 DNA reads TGTGCCATCAGTGACACCGGGACTAGCGACTACAATGAGCAGTTCTTC.

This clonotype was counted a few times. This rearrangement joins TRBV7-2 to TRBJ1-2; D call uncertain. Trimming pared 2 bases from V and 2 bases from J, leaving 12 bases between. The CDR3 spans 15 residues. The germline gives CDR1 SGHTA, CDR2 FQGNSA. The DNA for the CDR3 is TGTGCCAGCAGCTTATCGGGGTTGGGAAACTATGGCTACACCTTC. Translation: CASSLSGLGNYGYTF.

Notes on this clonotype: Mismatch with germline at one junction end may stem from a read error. DNA of the CDR3: TGTGCCAGCAGCTTGAAGAGTGCCGGGGCCAACGTCCGGACTTTC. Translating gives CASSLKSAGANVRTF. The genes are TRBV28 and TRBJ2-6, with D possibly called TRBD1 or TRBD2 (5 bases each). The CDR3 loop spans 15 amino acids. Germline V CDR1 and CDR2: MDHEN, SYDVKM.

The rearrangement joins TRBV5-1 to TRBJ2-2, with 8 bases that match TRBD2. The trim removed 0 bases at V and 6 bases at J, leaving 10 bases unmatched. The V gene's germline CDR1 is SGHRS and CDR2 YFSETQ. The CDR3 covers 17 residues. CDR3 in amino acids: CASSLVASGGFSGELFF. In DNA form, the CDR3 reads TGCGCCAGCAGCTTGGTGGCCAGCGGGGGTTTTTCCGGGGAGCTGTTTTTT.

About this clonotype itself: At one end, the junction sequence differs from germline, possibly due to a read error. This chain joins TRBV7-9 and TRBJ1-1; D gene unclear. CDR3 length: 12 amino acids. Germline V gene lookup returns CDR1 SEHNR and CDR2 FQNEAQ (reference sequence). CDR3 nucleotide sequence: TGTACCAGCAGCCTCCCCGAGACTGAAGCTTTCTTT. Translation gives CTSSLPETEAFF.

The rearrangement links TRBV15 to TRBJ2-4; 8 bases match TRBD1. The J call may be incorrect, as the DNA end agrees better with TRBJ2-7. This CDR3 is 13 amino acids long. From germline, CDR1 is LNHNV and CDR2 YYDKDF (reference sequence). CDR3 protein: CATSSRTGNEQYF. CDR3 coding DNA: TGTGCCACCAGCAGTAGGACAGGGAACGAGCAGTACTTC.

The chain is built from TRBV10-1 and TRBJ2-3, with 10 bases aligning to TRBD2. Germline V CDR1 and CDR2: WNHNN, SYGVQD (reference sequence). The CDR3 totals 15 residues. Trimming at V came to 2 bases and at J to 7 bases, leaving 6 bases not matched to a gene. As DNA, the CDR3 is TGCGCCAGCAGTGAGACCGGACTAGCGGAGAATACGCAGTATTTT. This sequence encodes CASSETGLAENTQYF.

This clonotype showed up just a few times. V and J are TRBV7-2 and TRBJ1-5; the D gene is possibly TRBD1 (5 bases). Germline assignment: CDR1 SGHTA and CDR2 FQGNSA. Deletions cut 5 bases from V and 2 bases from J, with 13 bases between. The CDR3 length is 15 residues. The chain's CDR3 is CASSSQQGGNQPQHF. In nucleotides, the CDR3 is TGTGCCAGCAGCAGCCAACAAGGGGGCAATCAGCCCCAGCATTTT.

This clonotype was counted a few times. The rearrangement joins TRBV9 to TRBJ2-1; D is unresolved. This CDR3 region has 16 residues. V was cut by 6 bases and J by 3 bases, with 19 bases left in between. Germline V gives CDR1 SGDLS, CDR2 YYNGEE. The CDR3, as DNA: TGTGCCAGCACCCCAATCGGGTGGCAAAACTACAATGAGCAGTTCTTC. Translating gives CASTPIGWQNYNEQFF.

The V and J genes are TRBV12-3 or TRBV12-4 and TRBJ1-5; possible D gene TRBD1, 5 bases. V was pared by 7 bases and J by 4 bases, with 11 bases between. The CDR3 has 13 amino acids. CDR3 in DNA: TGTGCCAGCACCATGGGGGGAAATCAGCCCCAGCATTTT. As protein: CASTMGGNQPQHF.